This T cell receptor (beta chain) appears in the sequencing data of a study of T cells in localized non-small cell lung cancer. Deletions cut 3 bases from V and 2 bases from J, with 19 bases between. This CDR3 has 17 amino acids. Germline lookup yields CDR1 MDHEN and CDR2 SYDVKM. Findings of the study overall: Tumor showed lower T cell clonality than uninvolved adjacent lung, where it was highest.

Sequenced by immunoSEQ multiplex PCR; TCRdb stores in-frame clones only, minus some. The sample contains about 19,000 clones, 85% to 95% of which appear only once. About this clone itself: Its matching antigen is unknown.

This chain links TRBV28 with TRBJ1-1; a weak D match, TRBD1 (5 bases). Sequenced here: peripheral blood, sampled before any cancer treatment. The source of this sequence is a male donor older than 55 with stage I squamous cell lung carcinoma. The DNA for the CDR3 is TGTGCCAGCAGTTTGTTCCCCCGGGGGGAAATCAACACTGAAGCTTTCTTT. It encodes CASSLFPRGEINTEAFF.